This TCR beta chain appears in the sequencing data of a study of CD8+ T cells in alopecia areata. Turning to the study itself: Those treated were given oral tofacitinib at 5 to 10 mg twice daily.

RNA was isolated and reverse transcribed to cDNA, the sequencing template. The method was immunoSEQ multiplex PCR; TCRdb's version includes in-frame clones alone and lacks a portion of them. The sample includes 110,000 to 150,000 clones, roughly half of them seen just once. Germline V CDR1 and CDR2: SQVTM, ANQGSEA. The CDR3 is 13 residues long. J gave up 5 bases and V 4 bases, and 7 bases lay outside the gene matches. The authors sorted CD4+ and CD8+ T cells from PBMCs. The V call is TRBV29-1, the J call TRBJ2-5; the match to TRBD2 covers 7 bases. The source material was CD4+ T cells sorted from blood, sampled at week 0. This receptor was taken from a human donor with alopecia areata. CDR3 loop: CSVGDYRAETQYF. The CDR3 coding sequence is TGCAGCGTTGGGGACTACCGTGCCGAGACCCAGTACTTC.